Below, one TCR beta chain is given with its context. Its antigen is still unknown. No much larger clone exists at a distance of one base, and base qualities are not known. In the prospective study, participants were roughly 18 to 95 years old, resided in about two dozen geographic areas of the United States, and were enrolled through a virtual design. In the prospective study, participants were assigned to cohorts based on the clinical history participants reported in a screening survey and a study questionnaire. For ImmuneRACE Cohort 3, a participant was defined as recovered based on two consecutive negative NP/OP PCR tests, clearance by a healthcare professional, or resolution of symptoms. Mobile phlebotomists in the prospective study collected whole blood, serum and a nasopharyngeal or oropharyngeal swab from every participant. Additional blood draws and questionnaires over an approximately two-month period could optionally be provided by prospective study participants. Before DNA extraction, blood samples from the prospective study were shipped at room temperature or frozen.

TCRbeta CDR3 regions were amplified from genomic DNA using the immunoSEQ Assay, a bias-controlled multiplex PCR. Turning to the authors' computational methods: Within the assay, amplification of reference gene primers was used to estimate how many nucleated cells each sample contained. Sequence reads were collapsed and filtered to measure the absolute abundance of every unique TCRbeta CDR3 rearrangement. For each sample, productive Simpson clonality was calculated as the square root of Simpson's diversity index across productive rearrangements. TCRdb obtained this table from immuneACCESS and retained in-frame rearrangements with V and J assigned. These tables miss some clones; where compared with another copy, unresolved V genes account for less than half of the shortfall, and the remainder is unexplained. Clone size and the V and J calls come from that table; the DNA yielded D and trimming. Recorded for this sample are fewer than 200,000 clones; less than 90% of them occurred a single time. About 4.4% of the sample goes to the ten largest clones.

These data originate in a study of blood T cell repertoires in COVID-19 (dated by TCRdb to 2020 to 2021). Turning to the overall study: Samples from collaborators originated in the United States, Italy and Spain and spanned both the acute and convalescent phases of COVID-19. The material from the prospective study consisted of cDNA or gDNA derived from T cells, B-cell-depleted T cells, or PBMCs. The dataset comprised deeply sampled blood TCRbeta repertoires from subjects exposed to, actively infected with, or recovered from COVID-19. The repertoires were released in a freely available public database intended as a resource for research on the immune response to SARS-CoV-2. Samples came from the ongoing ImmuneRACE study (first 160 participants) plus 1,254 subjects from 6 global collaborators. Sample metadata almost always included a de-identified subject ID, COVID-19 status, age in years and sex. Where available, HLA class I and class II types were taken from metadata supplied by the sample provider and were not determined by assay-based typing. What the study reported, not specific to this receptor: The quantity of clinical and demographic metadata differed by source and by participant and was supplied without curation.

The CDR3 measures 16 amino acids from cysteine to phenylalanine. Only the CDR3 portion is preserved as DNA: 48 bases, with reading frame beginning at the first base. The germline V gene sets CDR1 to MGHRA and CDR2 to YSYEKL. V is cut by 1 base and J by 3 bases, and the space between the germline ends is 15 bases. The sequence derives from a woman in her fifties or sixties who had recovered from COVID-19. Sequenced: PBMCs or T cells enriched from blood (not recorded which). The chain couples TRBV4-1 to TRBJ1-1; the D gene identity is not certain. The CDR3 has the sequence CASSQARPPGDTEAFF. Here is the DNA: TGCGCCAGCAGCCAAGCCCGCCCCCCGGGAGACACTGAAGCTTTCTTT.